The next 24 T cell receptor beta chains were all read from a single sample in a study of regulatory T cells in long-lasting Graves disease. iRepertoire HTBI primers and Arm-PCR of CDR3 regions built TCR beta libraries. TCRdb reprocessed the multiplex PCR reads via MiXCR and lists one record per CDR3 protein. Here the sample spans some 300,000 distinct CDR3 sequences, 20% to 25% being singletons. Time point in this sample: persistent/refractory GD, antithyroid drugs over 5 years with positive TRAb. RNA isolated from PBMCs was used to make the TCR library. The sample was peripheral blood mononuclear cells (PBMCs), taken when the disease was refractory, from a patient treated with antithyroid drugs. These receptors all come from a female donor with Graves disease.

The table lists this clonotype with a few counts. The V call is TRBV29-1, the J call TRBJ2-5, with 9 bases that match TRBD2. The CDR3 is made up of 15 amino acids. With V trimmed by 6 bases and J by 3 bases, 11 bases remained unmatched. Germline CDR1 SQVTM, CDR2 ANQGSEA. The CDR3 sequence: CSVWGASGKKETQYF. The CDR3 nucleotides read TGCAGCGTGTGGGGGGCTAGCGGGAAGAAAGAGACCCAGTACTTC.

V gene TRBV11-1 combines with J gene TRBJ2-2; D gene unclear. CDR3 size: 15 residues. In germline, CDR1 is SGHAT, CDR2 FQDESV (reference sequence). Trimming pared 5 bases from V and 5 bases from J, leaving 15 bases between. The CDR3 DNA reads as TGTGCCAGCAGCCCTGACGGACCCCTAACCGGGGAGCTGTTTTTT. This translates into CASSPDGPLTGELFF. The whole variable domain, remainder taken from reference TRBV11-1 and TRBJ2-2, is EAEVAQSPRYKITEKSQAVAFWCDPISGHATLYWYRQILGQGPELLVQFQDESVVDDSQLPKDRFSAERLKGVDSTLKIQPAELGDSAMYLCASSPDGPLTGELFFGEGSRLTVL.

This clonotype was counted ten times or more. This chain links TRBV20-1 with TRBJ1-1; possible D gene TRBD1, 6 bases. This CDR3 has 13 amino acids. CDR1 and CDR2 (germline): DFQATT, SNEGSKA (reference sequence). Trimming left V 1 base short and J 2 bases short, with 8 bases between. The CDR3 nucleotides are TGCAGTGCTAGAGCGGACAGAAACACTGAAGCTTTCTTT. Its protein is CSARADRNTEAFF.

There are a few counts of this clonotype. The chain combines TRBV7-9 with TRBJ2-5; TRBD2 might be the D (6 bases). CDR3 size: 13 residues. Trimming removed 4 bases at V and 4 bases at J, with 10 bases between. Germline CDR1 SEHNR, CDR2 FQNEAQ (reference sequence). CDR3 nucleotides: TGTGCCAGCAGCTCCAGACTAGGAGAGACCCAGTACTTC. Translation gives CASSSRLGETQYF. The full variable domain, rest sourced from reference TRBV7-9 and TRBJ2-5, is DTGVSQNPRHKITKRGQNVTFRCDPISEHNRLYWYRQTLGQGPEFLTYFQNEAQLEKSRLLSDRFSAERPKGSFSTLEIQRTEQGDSAMYLCASSSRLGETQYFGPGTRLLVL.

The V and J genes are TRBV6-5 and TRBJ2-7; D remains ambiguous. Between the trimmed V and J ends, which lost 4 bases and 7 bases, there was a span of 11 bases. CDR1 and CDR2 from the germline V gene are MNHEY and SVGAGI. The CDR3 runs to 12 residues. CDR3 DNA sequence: TGTGCCAGCAGTTCCCCCGGGCTAGAGCAGTACTTC. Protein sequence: CASSSPGLEQYF.

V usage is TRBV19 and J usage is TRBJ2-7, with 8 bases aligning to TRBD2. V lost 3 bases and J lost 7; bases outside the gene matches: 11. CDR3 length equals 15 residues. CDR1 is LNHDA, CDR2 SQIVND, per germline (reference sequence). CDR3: CASSIGGATSSEQYF. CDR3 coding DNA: TGTGCCAGTAGTATCGGGGGGGCCACCTCGAGTGAGCAGTACTTC.

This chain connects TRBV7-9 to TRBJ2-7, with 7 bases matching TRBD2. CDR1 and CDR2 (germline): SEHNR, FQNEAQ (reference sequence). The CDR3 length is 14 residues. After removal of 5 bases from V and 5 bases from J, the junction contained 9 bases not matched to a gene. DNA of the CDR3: TGTGCCAGCAGCCCATCGGCTAGCGGAAACGAGCAGTACTTC. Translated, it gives CASSPSASGNEQYF.

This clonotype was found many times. This chain's CDR3 is CSADPDSSSEAFF. In DNA form, the CDR3 reads TGCAGCGCTGACCCGGACAGCTCATCTGAAGCTTTCTTT. The rearrangement uses TRBV29-1 and TRBJ1-1; perhaps TRBD1 as D (6 bases). The germline V and J ends were trimmed by 7 bases and 6 bases, with 18 bases remaining between them. The V gene's germline CDR1 is SQVTM and CDR2 ANQGSEA. The CDR3 length is 13 residues.

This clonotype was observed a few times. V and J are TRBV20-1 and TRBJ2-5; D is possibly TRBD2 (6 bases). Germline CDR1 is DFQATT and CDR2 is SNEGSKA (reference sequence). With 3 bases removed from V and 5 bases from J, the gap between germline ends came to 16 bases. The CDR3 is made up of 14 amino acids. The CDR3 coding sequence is TGCAGTGCTAGTCCCCGGCCGGGGGAGGAGACCCAGTACTTC. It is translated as CSASPRPGEETQYF.

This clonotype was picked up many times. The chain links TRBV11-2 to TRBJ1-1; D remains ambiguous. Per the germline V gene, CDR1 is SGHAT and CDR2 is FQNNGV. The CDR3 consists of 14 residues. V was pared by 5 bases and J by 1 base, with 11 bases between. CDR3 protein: CASSLNVENTEAFF. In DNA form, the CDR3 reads TGTGCCAGCAGCCTCAATGTAGAGAACACTGAAGCTTTCTTT.

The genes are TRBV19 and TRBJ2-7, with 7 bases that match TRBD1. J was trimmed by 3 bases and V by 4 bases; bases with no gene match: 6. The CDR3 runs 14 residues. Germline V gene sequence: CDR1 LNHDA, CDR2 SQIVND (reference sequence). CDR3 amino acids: CASSKPGQSYEQYF. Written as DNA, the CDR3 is TGTGCCAGTAGTAAACCGGGACAGAGCTACGAGCAGTACTTC.

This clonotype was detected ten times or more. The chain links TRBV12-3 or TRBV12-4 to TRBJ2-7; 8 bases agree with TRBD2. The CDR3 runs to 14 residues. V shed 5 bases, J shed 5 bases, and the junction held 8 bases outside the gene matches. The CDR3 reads CASSRTGGPDEQYF. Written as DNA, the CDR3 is TGTGCCAGCAGTAGGACGGGAGGGCCTGACGAGCAGTACTTC.

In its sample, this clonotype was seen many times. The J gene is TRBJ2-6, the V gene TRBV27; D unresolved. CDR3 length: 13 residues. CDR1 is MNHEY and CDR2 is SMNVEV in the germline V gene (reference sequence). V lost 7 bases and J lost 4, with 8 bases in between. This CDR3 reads CASTPGGANVLTF. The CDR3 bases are TGTGCCAGCACTCCCGGCGGGGCCAACGTCCTGACTTTC.

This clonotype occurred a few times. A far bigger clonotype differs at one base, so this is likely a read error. This chain's CDR3 is CASSLMANAYGQYF. The CDR3 DNA reads TGTGCCAGCAGTTTAATGGCGAATGCCTACGGGCAGTACTTC. V usage is TRBV2 and J usage is TRBJ2-7; no firm D call. Per germline, CDR1 SNHLY and CDR2 FYNNEI. There are 14 residues in the CDR3.

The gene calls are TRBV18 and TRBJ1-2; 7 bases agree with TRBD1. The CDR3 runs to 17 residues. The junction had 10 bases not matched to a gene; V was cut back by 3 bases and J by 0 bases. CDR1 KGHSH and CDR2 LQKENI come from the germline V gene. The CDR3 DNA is TGTGCCAGCTCACCGGAAACCGGGACAGCAACTAACTATGGCTACACCTTC. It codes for CASSPETGTATNYGYTF.

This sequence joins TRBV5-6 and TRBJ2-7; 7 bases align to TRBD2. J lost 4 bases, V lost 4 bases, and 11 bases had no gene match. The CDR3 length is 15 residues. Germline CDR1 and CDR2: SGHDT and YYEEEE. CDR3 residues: CASSPDSGRSYEQYF. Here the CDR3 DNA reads TGTGCCAGCAGCCCGGATAGCGGGCGGAGTTACGAGCAGTACTTC.

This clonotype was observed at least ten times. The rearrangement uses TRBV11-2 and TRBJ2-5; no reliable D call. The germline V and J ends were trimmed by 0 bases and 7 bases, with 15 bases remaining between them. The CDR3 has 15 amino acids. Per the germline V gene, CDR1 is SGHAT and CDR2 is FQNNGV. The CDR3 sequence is CASSLDLGGQRTQYF. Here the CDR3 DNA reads TGTGCCAGCAGCTTAGATCTGGGCGGCCAGCGGACCCAGTACTTC. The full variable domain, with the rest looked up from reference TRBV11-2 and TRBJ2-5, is EAGVAQSPRYKIIEKRQSVAFWCNPISGHATLYWYQQILGQGPKLLIQFQNNGVVDDSQLPKDRFSAERLKGVDSTLKIQPAKLEDSAVYLCASSLDLGGQRTQYFGPGTRLLVL.

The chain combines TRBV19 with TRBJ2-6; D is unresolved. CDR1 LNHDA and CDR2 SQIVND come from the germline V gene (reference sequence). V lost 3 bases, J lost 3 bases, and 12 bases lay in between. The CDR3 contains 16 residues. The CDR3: CASSIPSVRGANVLTF. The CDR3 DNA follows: TGTGCCAGTAGTATTCCATCGGTTCGTGGGGCCAACGTCCTGACTTTC. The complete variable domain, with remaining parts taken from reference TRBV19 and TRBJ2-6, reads DGGITQSPKYLFRKEGQNVTLSCEQNLNHDAMYWYRQDPGQGLRLIYYSQIVNDFQKGDIAEGYSVSREKKESFPLTVTSAQKNPTAFYLCASSIPSVRGANVLTFGAGSRLTVL.

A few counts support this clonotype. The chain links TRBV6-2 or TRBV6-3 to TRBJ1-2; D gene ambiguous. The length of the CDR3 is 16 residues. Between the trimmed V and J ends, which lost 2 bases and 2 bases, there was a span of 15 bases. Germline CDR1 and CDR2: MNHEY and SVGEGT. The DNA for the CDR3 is TGTGCCAGCAGTTACCAGGTTACCCATGAGAACTATGGCTACACCTTC. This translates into CASSYQVTHENYGYTF.

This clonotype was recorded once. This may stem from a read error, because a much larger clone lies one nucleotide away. CDR3 sequence reads: CASSQGGSGNIQYF. The CDR3 DNA reads as TGTGCCAGCAGCCAAGGTGGCAGTGGAAACATTCAGTACTTC. J is TRBJ2-4 and V is TRBV3-1, with no clear D. Germline CDR1 reads LGHDT; CDR2 reads YNNKEL (reference sequence). The length of the CDR3 is 14 residues. The ends were cut back, 1 base at V and 6 bases at J, with 10 bases in the middle.

The CDR3 protein is CASSLAWASGRRETQYF. CDR3 DNA sequence: TGTGCCAGCAGCTTGGCCTGGGCTAGCGGGAGGAGGGAGACCCAGTACTTC. The chain employs TRBV5-6 and TRBJ2-5; TRBD2 matches 11 bases. Trimming took 0 bases from V and 5 from J; bases not matched to a gene: 9. Germline values: CDR1 SGHDT, CDR2 YYEEEE. There are 17 residues in the CDR3.

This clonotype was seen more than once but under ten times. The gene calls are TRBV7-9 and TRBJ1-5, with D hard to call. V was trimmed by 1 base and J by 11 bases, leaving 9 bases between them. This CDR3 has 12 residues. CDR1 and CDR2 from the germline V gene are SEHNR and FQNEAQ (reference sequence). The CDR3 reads CASSLGVSAQHF. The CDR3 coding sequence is TGTGCCAGCAGCTTAGGGGTATCAGCCCAGCATTTT. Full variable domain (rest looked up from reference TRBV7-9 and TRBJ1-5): DTGVSQNPRHKITKRGQNVTFRCDPISEHNRLYWYRQTLGQGPEFLTYFQNEAQLEKSRLLSDRFSAERPKGSFSTLEIQRTEQGDSAMYLCASSLGVSAQHFGDGTRLSIL.

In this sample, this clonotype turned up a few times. DNA of the CDR3: TGTGCCTCCCTGGGGACAGGGCCCAACGAGCAGTACTTC. As protein: CASLGTGPNEQYF. This chain uses TRBV30 with TRBJ2-7, with 9 bases lining up with TRBD1. This CDR3 is 13 amino acids long. The germline V gene encodes CDR1 GTSNPN and CDR2 SVGIG (reference sequence). V lost 7 bases, J lost 5 bases, and 9 bases stayed unmatched.

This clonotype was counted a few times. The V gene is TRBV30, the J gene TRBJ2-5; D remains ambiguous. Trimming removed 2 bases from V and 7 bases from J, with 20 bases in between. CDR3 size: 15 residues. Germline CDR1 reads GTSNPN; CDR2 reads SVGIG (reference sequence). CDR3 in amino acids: CAWSKGEAIPVTQYF. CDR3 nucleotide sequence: TGTGCCTGGAGTAAGGGTGAGGCGATCCCTGTGACCCAGTACTTC. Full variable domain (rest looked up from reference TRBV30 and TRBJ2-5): SQTIHQWPATLVQPVGSPLSLECTVEGTSNPNLYWYRQAAGRGLQLLFYSVGIGQISSEVPQNLSASRPQDRQFILSSKKLLLSDSGFYLCAWSKGEAIPVTQYFGPGTRLLVL.